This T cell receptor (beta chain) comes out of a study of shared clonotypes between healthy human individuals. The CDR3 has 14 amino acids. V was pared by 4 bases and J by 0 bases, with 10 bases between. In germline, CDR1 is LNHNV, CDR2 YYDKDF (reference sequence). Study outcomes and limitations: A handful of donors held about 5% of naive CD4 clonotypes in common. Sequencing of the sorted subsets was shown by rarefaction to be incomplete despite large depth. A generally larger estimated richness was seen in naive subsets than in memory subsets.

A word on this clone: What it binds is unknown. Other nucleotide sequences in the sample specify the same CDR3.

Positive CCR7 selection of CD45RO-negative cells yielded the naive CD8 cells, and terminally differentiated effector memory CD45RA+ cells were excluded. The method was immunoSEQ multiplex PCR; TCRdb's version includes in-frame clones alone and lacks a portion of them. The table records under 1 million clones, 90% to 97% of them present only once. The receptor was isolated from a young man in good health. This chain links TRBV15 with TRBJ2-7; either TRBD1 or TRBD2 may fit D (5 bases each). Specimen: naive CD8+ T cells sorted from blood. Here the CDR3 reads CATSNRDRSYEQYF. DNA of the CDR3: TGTGCCACCAGCAACCGGGACCGCTCCTACGAGCAGTACTTC.